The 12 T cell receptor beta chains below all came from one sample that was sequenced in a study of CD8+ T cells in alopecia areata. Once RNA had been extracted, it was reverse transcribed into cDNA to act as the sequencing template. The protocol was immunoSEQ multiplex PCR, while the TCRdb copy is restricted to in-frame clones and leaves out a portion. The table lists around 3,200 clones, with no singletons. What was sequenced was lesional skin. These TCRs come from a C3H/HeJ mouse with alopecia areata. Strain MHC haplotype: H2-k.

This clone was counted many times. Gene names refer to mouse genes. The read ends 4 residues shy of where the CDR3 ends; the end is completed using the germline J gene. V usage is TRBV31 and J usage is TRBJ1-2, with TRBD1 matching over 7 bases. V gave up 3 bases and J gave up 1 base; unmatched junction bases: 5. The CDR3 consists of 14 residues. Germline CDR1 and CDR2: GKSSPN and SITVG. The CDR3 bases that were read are TGTGCCTGGAGCCGGGACAGAATAAACTCC. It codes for CAWSRDRINS. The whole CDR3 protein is CAWSRDRINSDYTF.

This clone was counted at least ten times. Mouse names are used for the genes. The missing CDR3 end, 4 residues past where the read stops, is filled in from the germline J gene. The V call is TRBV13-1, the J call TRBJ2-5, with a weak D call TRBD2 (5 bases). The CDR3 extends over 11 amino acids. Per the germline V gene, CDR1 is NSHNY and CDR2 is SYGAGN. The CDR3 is CASSLGDTQYF. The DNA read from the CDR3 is TGTGCCAGCAGTTTGGGGGAC.

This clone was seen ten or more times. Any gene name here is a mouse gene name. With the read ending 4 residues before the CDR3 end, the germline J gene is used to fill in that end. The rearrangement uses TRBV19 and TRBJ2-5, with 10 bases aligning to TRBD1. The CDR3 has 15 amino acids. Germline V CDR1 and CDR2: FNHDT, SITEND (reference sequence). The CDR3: CASSPLDRGRDTQYF. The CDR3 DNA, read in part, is TGTGCCAGCAGCCCGCTCGACAGGGGGCGAGAC.

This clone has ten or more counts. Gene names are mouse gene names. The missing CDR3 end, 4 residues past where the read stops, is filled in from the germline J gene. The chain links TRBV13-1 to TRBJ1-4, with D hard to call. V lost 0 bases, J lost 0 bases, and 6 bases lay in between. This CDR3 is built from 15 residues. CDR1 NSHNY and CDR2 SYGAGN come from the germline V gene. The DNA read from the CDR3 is TGTGCCAGCAGTGATGTTGGGTTTTCCAACGAA. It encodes CASSDVGFSNE. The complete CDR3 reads CASSDVGFSNERLFF.

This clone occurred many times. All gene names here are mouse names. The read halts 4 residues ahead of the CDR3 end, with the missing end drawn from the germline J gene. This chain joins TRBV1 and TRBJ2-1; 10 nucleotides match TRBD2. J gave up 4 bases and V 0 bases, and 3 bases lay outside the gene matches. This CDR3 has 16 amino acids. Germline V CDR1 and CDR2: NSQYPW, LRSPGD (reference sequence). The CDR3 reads CTCSADWGGAYAEQFF. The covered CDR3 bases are TGCACCTGCAGTGCAGACTGGGGGGGCGCTTATGCT. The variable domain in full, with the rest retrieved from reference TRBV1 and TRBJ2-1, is VTLLEQNPRWRLVPRGQAVNLRCILKNSQYPWMSWYQQDLQKQLQWLFTLRSPGDKEVKSLPGADYLATRVTDTELRLQVANMSQGRTLYCTCSADWGGAYAEQFFGPGTRLTVL.

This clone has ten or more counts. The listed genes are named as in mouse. Incomplete CDR3 DNA: TGTGCCAGCAGCCCCTGGGACTCCTAT. Protein: CASSPWDSY. The whole CDR3 reads CASSPWDSYEQYF. V and J are TRBV5 and TRBJ2-7, with a possible D match to TRBD2 (5 bases). The read ends 4 residues early relative to the CDR3; the germline J gene fills the gap. V lost 4 bases and J lost 0, with 7 bases in between. Germline CDR1 is LGHNA and CDR2 is YNLKQL (reference sequence). This CDR3 comprises 13 residues.

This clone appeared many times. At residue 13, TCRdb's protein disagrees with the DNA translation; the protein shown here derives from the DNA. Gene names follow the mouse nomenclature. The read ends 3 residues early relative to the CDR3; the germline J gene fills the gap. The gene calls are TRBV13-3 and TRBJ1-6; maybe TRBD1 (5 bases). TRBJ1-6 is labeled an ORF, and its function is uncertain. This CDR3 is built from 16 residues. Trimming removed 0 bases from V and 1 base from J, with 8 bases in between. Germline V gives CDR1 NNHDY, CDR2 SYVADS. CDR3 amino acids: CASSDADRSYNSPLYF. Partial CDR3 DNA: TGTGCCAGCAGTGATGCAGACAGATCCTATAATTCGCCC.

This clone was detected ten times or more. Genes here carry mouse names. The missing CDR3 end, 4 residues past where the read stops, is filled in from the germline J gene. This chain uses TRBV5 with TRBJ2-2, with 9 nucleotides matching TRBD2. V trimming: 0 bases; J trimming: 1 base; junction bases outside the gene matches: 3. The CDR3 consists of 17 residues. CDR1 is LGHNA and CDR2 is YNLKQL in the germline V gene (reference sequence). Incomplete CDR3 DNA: TGTGCCAGCAGCCAAGAAACTGGGGGGCGAAACACCGGG. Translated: CASSQETGGRNTG. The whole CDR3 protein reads CASSQETGGRNTGQLYF.

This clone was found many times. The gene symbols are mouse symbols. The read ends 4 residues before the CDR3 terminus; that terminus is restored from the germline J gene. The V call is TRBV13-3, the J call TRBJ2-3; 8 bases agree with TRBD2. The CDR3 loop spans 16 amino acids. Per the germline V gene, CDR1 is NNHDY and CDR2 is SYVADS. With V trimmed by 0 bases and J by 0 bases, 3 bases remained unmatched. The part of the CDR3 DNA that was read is TGTGCCAGCAGTGATGACTGGGGGACTAGTGCAGAA. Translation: CASSDDWGTSAE. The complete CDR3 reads CASSDDWGTSAETLYF.

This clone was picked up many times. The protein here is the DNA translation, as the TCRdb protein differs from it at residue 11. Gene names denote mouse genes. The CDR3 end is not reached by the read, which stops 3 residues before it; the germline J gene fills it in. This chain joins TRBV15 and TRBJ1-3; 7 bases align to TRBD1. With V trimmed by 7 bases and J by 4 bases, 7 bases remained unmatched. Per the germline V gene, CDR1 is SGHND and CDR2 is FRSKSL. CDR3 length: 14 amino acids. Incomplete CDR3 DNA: TGTGCCAGCACCCCGACAGGGTGGGGAAATACG. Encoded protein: CASTPTGWGNT. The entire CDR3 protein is CASTPTGWGNTLYF.

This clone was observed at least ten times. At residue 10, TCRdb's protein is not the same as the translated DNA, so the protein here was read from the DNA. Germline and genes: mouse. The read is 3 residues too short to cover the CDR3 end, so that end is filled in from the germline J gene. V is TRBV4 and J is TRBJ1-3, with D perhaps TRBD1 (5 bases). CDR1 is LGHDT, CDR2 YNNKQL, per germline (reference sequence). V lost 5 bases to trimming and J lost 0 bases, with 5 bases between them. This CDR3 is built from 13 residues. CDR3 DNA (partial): TGTGCCAGCAGCGACAGTTCTGGAAATACG. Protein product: CASSDSSGNT. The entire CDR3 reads CASSDSSGNTLYF. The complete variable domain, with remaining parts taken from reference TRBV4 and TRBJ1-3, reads ETAVFQTPNYHVTQVGNEVSFNCKQTLGHDTMYWYKQDSKKLLKIMFSYNNKQLIVNETVPRRFSPQSSDKAHLNLRIKSVEPEDSAVYLCASSDSSGNTLYFGEGSRLIVV.

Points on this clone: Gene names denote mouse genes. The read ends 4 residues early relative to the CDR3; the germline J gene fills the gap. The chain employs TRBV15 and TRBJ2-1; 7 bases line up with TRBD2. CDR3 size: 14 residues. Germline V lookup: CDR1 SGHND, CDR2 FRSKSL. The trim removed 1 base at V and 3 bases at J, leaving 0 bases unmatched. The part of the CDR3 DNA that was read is TGTGCCAGCAGTTTAGGGGGGGGCTATGCT. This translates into CASSLGGGYA. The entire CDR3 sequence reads CASSLGGGYAEQFF.